A selection of T cell receptor beta chains follows, all from one sample in a study of shared clonotypes between healthy human individuals. Sequenced by immunoSEQ multiplex PCR; TCRdb stores in-frame clones only, minus some. The sample shows some 2,500,000 clones, roughly 92% of them seen only once. The specimen sequenced was naive CD4+ T cells from PBMCs. These receptors were obtained from a man between 18 and 29 years old in good health. Some clones in this sample may be carry-over from other donors' samples. Each CDR3 is given with its conserved first and last residue. The order of the fields is CDR3 DNA, CDR3 protein, clone size, J gene, V gene, D gene. A D gene is named only where the DNA matches it firmly. Only part of the rows carry a size: once, few, many, or a class if the clone is expanded.

DNA: TGTGCCATCAGTGAGGAGTCCGGGAGATCCTACAATGAGCAGTTCTTC
CDR3: CAISEESGRSYNEQFF
size: once
J: TRBJ2-1
V: TRBV10-3
D: NA

DNA: TGTGCCAGCAGCTTGGCCTTGTACAATGAGCAGTTCTTC
CDR3: CASSLALYNEQFF
size: once
J: TRBJ2-1
V: TRBV5-5
D: NA

DNA: TGTGCCAGTAGTTTAATCGGGATGGAAAAACTGTTTTTT
CDR3: CASSLIGMEKLFF
size: NA
J: TRBJ1-4
V: TRBV19
D: NA

DNA: TGTGCCAGCAGTTTTTTAGCGGCCACAGATACGCAGTATTTT
CDR3: CASSFLAATDTQYF
size: NA
J: TRBJ2-3
V: TRBV27
D: NA

DNA: TGTGCCAGCAGTTACCCCCCTCAAGCTTTCTTT
CDR3: CASSYPPQAFF
size: NA
J: TRBJ1-1
V: TRBV6-5
D: NA

DNA: TGTGCCAGCAGTCCCCTTGGCGGCCATTCCCCTTCGGATTATGGCTACACCTTC
CDR3: CASSPLGGHSPSDYGYTF
size: NA
J: TRBJ1-2
V: TRBV25-1
D: NA

DNA: TGCAGCGTGTTCATGGGGGACAGGGGATACGAGCAGTACTTC
CDR3: CSVFMGDRGYEQYF
size: NA
J: TRBJ2-7
V: TRBV29-1
D: TRBD1

DNA: TGTGCCAGCAGCCTGGGGGGGATCACCGGGGAGCTGTTTTTT
CDR3: CASSLGGITGELFF
size: NA
J: TRBJ2-2
V: TRBV7-6
D: TRBD2

DNA: TGTGCCAGCAGTGAAGGGAGGGATCAGCCCCAGCATTTT
CDR3: CASSEGRDQPQHF
size: once
J: TRBJ1-5
V: TRBV2
D: NA

DNA: TGTGCCAGCAGCCCACATGGGAAGGCTTTCTTT
CDR3: CASSPHGKAFF
size: few
J: TRBJ1-1
V: TRBV28
D: NA

DNA: TGTGCCAGCAGCGTAAGGCCAGGGGGTGTTGAAGCTTTCTTT
CDR3: CASSVRPGGVEAFF
size: NA
J: TRBJ1-1
V: TRBV9
D: TRBD1

DNA: TGCGCCAGCAGCTTGTTTAACCCCCCGAACACCGGGGAGCTGTTTTTT
CDR3: CASSLFNPPNTGELFF
size: NA
J: TRBJ2-2
V: TRBV5-1
D: NA

DNA: TGCGCCAGCAGCTTGACAGGGATCACCGGGGAGCTGTTTTTT
CDR3: CASSLTGITGELFF
size: NA
J: TRBJ2-2
V: TRBV5-1
D: NA

DNA: TGTGCCAGCAGTTCACTATCCCCCAGGCTAGCGGGAGTGGGGTTCGACGAGCAGTACTTC
CDR3: CASSSLSPRLAGVGFDEQYF
size: once
J: TRBJ2-7
V: TRBV28
D: TRBD2

DNA: TGTGCCAGCAGCCAAGTATCGGACCTCGCGGAGGGTGAAGCTTTCTTT
CDR3: CASSQVSDLAEGEAFF
size: NA
J: TRBJ1-1
V: TRBV4-2
D: NA

DNA: TGTGCCAGCAGCCCTCGAGGAGGAGATACGCAGTATTTT
CDR3: CASSPRGGDTQYF
size: NA
J: TRBJ2-3
V: TRBV7-3
D: NA

DNA: TGTGCCAGCAGCTACGGACACGAGCAGTACTTC
CDR3: CASSYGHEQYF
size: NA
J: TRBJ2-7
V: TRBV7-2
D: NA

DNA: TGCGCCAGCAGCAAAGACAGGACCACAGATACGCAGTATTTT
CDR3: CASSKDRTTDTQYF
size: NA
J: TRBJ2-3
V: TRBV5-1
D: NA

DNA: TGTGCCAGCAGTGATCTCCGGGATTTTTGGGGCTCGATCGAAAAACTGTTTTTT
CDR3: CASSDLRDFWGSIEKLFF
size: NA
J: TRBJ1-4
V: TRBV6-1
D: NA

DNA: TGCGCCAGCAGCCAAGATCGGGGGACTAGCCGCTTCGATACGCAGTATTTT
CDR3: CASSQDRGTSRFDTQYF
size: NA
J: TRBJ2-3
V: TRBV4-1
D: TRBD2

DNA: TGTGCCAGCAGCCAAGATCTGGGGGCTAGCGGCTTATACAATGAGCAGTTCTTC
CDR3: CASSQDLGASGLYNEQFF
size: NA
J: TRBJ2-1
V: TRBV4-2
D: NA

DNA: TGTGCCAGCAAGGGTGGGACTAGCAATCAGCCCCAGCATTTT
CDR3: CASKGGTSNQPQHF
size: NA
J: TRBJ1-5
V: TRBV2
D: NA

DNA: TGTGCCATCAGTGAGTCAATCGCGGGTTTTGAAAAACTGTTTTTT
CDR3: CAISESIAGFEKLFF
size: few
J: TRBJ1-4
V: TRBV10-3
D: NA

DNA: TGTGCCTGGGGGGACAGGGCCTATAGCAATCAGCCCCAGCATTTT
CDR3: CAWGDRAYSNQPQHF
size: NA
J: TRBJ1-5
V: TRBV30
D: TRBD1

DNA: TGTGCCAGCAGCTTAGACGGCGGAACGGCAGTTGTCTACGAGCAGTACTTC
CDR3: CASSLDGGTAVVYEQYF
size: NA
J: TRBJ2-7
V: TRBV7-9
D: NA

DNA: TGCGCCAGCAGCCCTGCCCCTTTATCTGATTCACCCCTCCACTTT
CDR3: CASSPAPLSDSPLHF
size: NA
J: TRBJ1-6
V: TRBV5-1
D: NA

DNA: TGTGCCAGCAGTTTTGCCCGGTGGACGGATACGCAGTATTTT
CDR3: CASSFARWTDTQYF
size: NA
J: TRBJ2-3
V: TRBV27
D: NA

DNA: TGTGCCAGCAGTTCTCCGTCTTTGGGGCCGGACACTGAAGCTTTCTTT
CDR3: CASSSPSLGPDTEAFF
size: few
J: TRBJ1-1
V: TRBV28
D: NA

DNA: TGTGCCAGCAGCAATTGGGACAGCTCCTACGAGCAGTACTTC
CDR3: CASSNWDSSYEQYF
size: NA
J: TRBJ2-7
V: TRBV5-4
D: TRBD1

DNA: TGCGCCAGCAGCCAGGCCAGCGGGAGGGCCACAGATACGCAGTATTTT
CDR3: CASSQASGRATDTQYF
size: NA
J: TRBJ2-3
V: TRBV4-1
D: TRBD2

DNA: TGTGCCTGGAGTGTACAGGGAAAAGCGGGAGGGTACTACGAGCAGTACTTC
CDR3: CAWSVQGKAGGYYEQYF
size: NA
J: TRBJ2-7
V: TRBV30
D: TRBD2

DNA: TGTGCCAGCAGACCGGGGGTGACAGCAGAAGCTTTCTTT
CDR3: CASRPGVTAEAFF
size: NA
J: TRBJ1-1
V: TRBV2
D: NA

DNA: TGCAGCGACCGGGACCGGGGGTATTTT
CDR3: CSDRDRGYF
size: NA
J: TRBJ2-3
V: TRBV29-1
D: NA

DNA: TGTGCCATCAACCCGGGTAGCGGGGCCCAGAGCGGGGAGCAGTTCTTC
CDR3: CAINPGSGAQSGEQFF
size: NA
J: TRBJ2-1
V: TRBV10-3
D: TRBD2

DNA: TGCGCCAGCAGCTTGCAGGGGACTATTTCCTACGAGCAGTACTTC
CDR3: CASSLQGTISYEQYF
size: few
J: TRBJ2-7
V: TRBV5-1
D: NA

DNA: TGTGCCAGCAGCGTAGAAAGGGGGCTAACGGTTGAGCAGTTCTTC
CDR3: CASSVERGLTVEQFF
size: NA
J: TRBJ2-1
V: TRBV9
D: TRBD1

DNA: TGCGCCAGCAGCTTGTCGGGAGGCAAAAACATTCAGTACTTC
CDR3: CASSLSGGKNIQYF
size: NA
J: TRBJ2-4
V: TRBV5-1
D: TRBD2

DNA: TGTGCCAGCAGTTCTTACGGGCGGGAGGACGCCGGGGAGCTGTTTTTT
CDR3: CASSSYGREDAGELFF
size: NA
J: TRBJ2-2
V: TRBV6-6
D: TRBD2

DNA: TGTGCCAGCAGTCAATTGGTAGGCCAAGAGACCCAGTACTTC
CDR3: CASSQLVGQETQYF
size: NA
J: TRBJ2-5
V: TRBV28
D: NA

DNA: TGCGCCAGCAGCTCACAGGGGGGGAACACTGAAGCTTTCTTT
CDR3: CASSSQGGNTEAFF
size: few
J: TRBJ1-1
V: TRBV5-1
D: TRBD1

DNA: TGTGCCAGCAGCCCTACAAGACTAGCGGGAACCGGGGAGCTGTTTTTT
CDR3: CASSPTRLAGTGELFF
size: NA
J: TRBJ2-2
V: TRBV11-2
D: TRBD2

DNA: TGTGCCAGCAGTAGCGGGAGTAGAGAGACCCAGTACTTC
CDR3: CASSSGSRETQYF
size: NA
J: TRBJ2-5
V: TRBV28
D: TRBD2

DNA: TGTGCCAGCAGCTTAATGAGGGAAGAGACCCAGTACTTC
CDR3: CASSLMREETQYF
size: NA
J: TRBJ2-5
V: TRBV7-3
D: NA

DNA: TGTGCCAGCAGCTTAGGTCAGGGTTTGCCCGGGGAGCTGTTTTTT
CDR3: CASSLGQGLPGELFF
size: NA
J: TRBJ2-2
V: TRBV7-2
D: NA

DNA: TGCGCCAGCAGCCAACAGGGGACTGATAATTCACCCCTCCACTTT
CDR3: CASSQQGTDNSPLHF
size: NA
J: TRBJ1-6
V: TRBV4-1
D: NA

DNA: TGTGCCTGGAGGCGGGGAATTGACTATGGCTACACCTTC
CDR3: CAWRRGIDYGYTF
size: NA
J: TRBJ1-2
V: TRBV30
D: NA

DNA: TGTGCCAGCAGGCGACTAGCGAGCTCCTACGAGCAGTACTTC
CDR3: CASRRLASSYEQYF
size: NA
J: TRBJ2-7
V: TRBV27
D: TRBD2

DNA: TGTGCCAGCAGCCGAAACAATGAGCAGTTCTTC
CDR3: CASSRNNEQFF
size: few
J: TRBJ2-1
V: TRBV5-6
D: NA

DNA: TGTGCCAGCAGGATAGGACAGGGGGTCAGTAATGAGCAGTTCTTC
CDR3: CASRIGQGVSNEQFF
size: NA
J: TRBJ2-1
V: TRBV6-1
D: TRBD1

DNA: TGTGCCAGCAGCTTAACTGGGTCTGGAAACACCATATATTTT
CDR3: CASSLTGSGNTIYF
size: NA
J: TRBJ1-3
V: TRBV7-3
D: NA

DNA: TGCGCCAGCAGCCATCAGGACAGGGGCACTGAAGCTTTCTTT
CDR3: CASSHQDRGTEAFF
size: NA
J: TRBJ1-1
V: TRBV7-3
D: TRBD1

DNA: TGTGCCTGGAGTCCCCACCAAGGGCAGCCCCAGCATTTT
CDR3: CAWSPHQGQPQHF
size: NA
J: TRBJ1-5
V: TRBV30
D: NA

DNA: TGTGCCAGCAGCTTAGTCCCCGGACAGGGGGGAGAGACCCAGTACTTC
CDR3: CASSLVPGQGGETQYF
size: NA
J: TRBJ2-5
V: TRBV7-7
D: TRBD1

DNA: TGTGCCAGCAGCCAAGAAGGGCAGGGCGCGAGTGGCTACACCTTC
CDR3: CASSQEGQGASGYTF
size: NA
J: TRBJ1-2
V: TRBV4-2
D: NA

DNA: TGCGCCAGCAGCTTGAACGGGGTAGGCTCCTACGAGCAGTACTTC
CDR3: CASSLNGVGSYEQYF
size: NA
J: TRBJ2-7
V: TRBV5-1
D: NA

DNA: TGTGCCAGCAGTTCCCGGCCCACTTACGAGCAGTACTTC
CDR3: CASSSRPTYEQYF
size: NA
J: TRBJ2-7
V: TRBV27
D: NA

DNA: TGCAGTGCTAGCCCGGACTACGAGCAGTACTTC
CDR3: CSASPDYEQYF
size: NA
J: TRBJ2-7
V: TRBV20-1
D: NA